This T cell receptor beta chain was sequenced for a study of cytotoxic CD8 clonotypes in ibrutinib-treated CLL. About the research overall: Of a cohort that held roughly eleven relapsed/refractory and some 14 treatment-naive patients, 17 to 18 were IGHV unmutated. Study-wide findings and caveats: At baseline, clonality was higher than in age-matched healthy donors and correlated with CD8+ counts.

Regarding this clone: Its specificity is unknown.

The source of about 2 micrograms of genomic DNA for TCR beta libraries was cryopreserved PBMCs. Generated by immunoSEQ multiplex PCR, the TCRdb table keeps only in-frame clones and is missing some. The sample yields some 65,000 clones, approximately 54% seen once. With 4 bases removed from V and 3 bases from J, the gap between germline ends came to 9 bases. CDR3 size: 14 residues. From germline, CDR1 is MDHEN and CDR2 SYDVKM. The receptor was isolated from a human donor with chronic lymphocytic leukemia. This material consisted of PBMCs, taken after 12 months of ibrutinib treatment. This chain uses TRBV28 with TRBJ1-4; tentative D call: TRBD1 (5 bases). The CDR3 nucleotides are TGTGCCAGCAGTTACCGGGGACCTAATGAAAAACTGTTTTTT. This sequence encodes CASSYRGPNEKLFF.